The present TCR beta chain was sequenced within a study of T cells in Graves' hyperthyroidism and ophthalmopathy. Researchers took RNA transcripts and amplified the TCR beta CDR3 regions from them. The HTBI primer set served for first-round RT-PCR of the TCR CDR3. TCRdb processed the multiplex PCR reads anew with MiXCR; each CDR3 protein has one entry. The sample contains hundreds of thousands of distinct CDR3 sequences, 45% of which appear only once. With regard to this clonotype: A much larger clone differs from this one at a single base, so this may be a read error.

This sequence was found in an adult man with Graves' disease, either hyperthyroidism or ophthalmopathy (not recorded which). The material sequenced was peripheral blood or thyroid tissue (not recorded which).

This CDR3 is CATSVAGRTEAFF. The CDR3 DNA follows: TGTGCCACCAGTGTGGCGGGAAGAACTGAAGCTTTCTTT. The rearrangement joins TRBV24-1 to TRBJ1-1; D gene unclear. The V and J ends lost 5 bases and 5 bases respectively, with 11 bases between them. In germline, CDR1 is KGHDR, CDR2 SFDVKD. The CDR3 length is 13 residues.